This note documents a single T cell receptor beta chain sequence. What it binds is not known. An end of the junction differs from the germline gene, which may be a read error. This entry is derived from a study of cytomegalovirus exposure and HLA in healthy donors. The CDR3 covers 15 residues. The germline gives CDR1 LGHNA, CDR2 YNFKEQ. PCR was performed using 60 Vbeta and 13 Jbeta primers. Using immunoSEQ multiplex PCR, the repertoire was profiled, and TCRdb retains in-frame clones only, with some absent. The sample holds around 130,000 clones, roughly three fifths seen once. Overall study results and limits: Versus the roughly 670-donor mean, an Asian-associated ancestry cluster reportedly showed fewer N-insertions in a later analysis. It was 150 to 200 TCR beta chains that were listed as cytomegalovirus-associated. Among the sequence variants, a highly shared cluster was likely an artifact of sequencing.

The TCR sequence derives from a woman aged 60 to 75 in good health and CMV-seronegative. This chain joins TRBV4-2 and TRBJ2-7; 12 bases agree with TRBD2. The sample comprised PBMCs. The CDR3 is CASSYGLAGTYERYF. The CDR3 DNA is TGTGCCAGCAGCTACGGACTAGCGGGGACCTACGAGCGGTACTTC.